This T cell receptor beta chain derives from a study of blood T cell repertoires in COVID-19. In the study overall: Sources were T cells, B-cell-depleted T cells, or PBMCs; the material itself was cDNA or gDNA.

Libraries were prepared by immunoSEQ multiplex PCR; TCRdb keeps only in-frame clonotypes and omits some of them. The table shows roughly 220,000 clones, with around four fifths occurring only once. The sample comprised PBMCs or T cells enriched from blood (not recorded which). The receptor's source is a man in his forties or fifties who had recovered from COVID-19.

The CDR3 DNA follows: TGTGCCAGCAGTCCGCCGCGACTCATCTCCTATAATTCACCCCTCCACTTT. Its protein product is CASSPPRLISYNSPLHF. V usage is TRBV27 and J usage is TRBJ1-6; no definite D call. The CDR3 spans 17 residues. Germline-derived CDR1 and CDR2 are MNHEY and SMNVEV (reference sequence). V gave up 5 bases and J gave up 0 bases, with 14 bases separating them.